This TCR beta chain was observed in a study of shared clonotypes between healthy human individuals. This CDR3 region has 17 residues. The germline V gene has CDR1 KGHSH and CDR2 LQKENI. Trimming at V came to 0 bases and at J to 0 bases, leaving 5 bases not matched to a gene. TCRdb keeps only in-frame clones here, not all; method: immunoSEQ multiplex PCR. The repertoire holds some 2,000,000 clones, with 90% to 95% as singletons. What was sequenced was naive CD4+ T cells sorted from blood. Described subset: CD45RA+ positively selected. This receptor was taken from a young man in good health. V usage is TRBV18 and J usage is TRBJ1-3; 7 nucleotides agree with TRBD1. In DNA form, the CDR3 reads TGTGCCAGCTCACCACCGGGACAGCTAGTCTCTGGAAACACCATATATTTT. Amino acids: CASSPPGQLVSGNTIYF.